This is a list of T cell receptor beta chains from one sample in a study of vaccination effects on CD4 cells after COVID-19. Which antigens these TCRs recognize remains unknown. Repertoires were generated with immunoSEQ multiplex PCR, while TCRdb's copy carries only in-frame clones and drops some. The top ten clones hold about 15% of a sample with more than 35,000 clones, about 66% of them seen once. Here the sequenced sample was CD4+ T cells from PBMCs cultured with HCoV-OC43 spike peptides, taken before COVID-19 vaccination. These receptors originate from a human donor who received a COVID-19 vaccine. Both conserved end residues are part of each CDR3. The D gene is left open where the match is weak. Size is omitted from some rows. Given values are once, few, many or a class for expanded clones.

abundance	len	d_gene	v_gene	j_gene	CDR3nt	CDR3aa
.	16	TRBD2	TRBV9	TRBJ2-7	TGTGCCAGCAGCGTAGGGGGGGGAACGGGCTCCTACGAGCAGTACTTC	CASSVGGGTGSYEQYF
.	13	.	TRBV18	TRBJ2-3	TGTGCCAGCTCACCCACCGTTGCAGATACGCAGTATTTT	CASSPTVADTQYF
.	15	.	TRBV19	TRBJ2-5	TGTGCCAGTAAAAATGACCATTCCTCACCCGTAACCCAGTACTTC	CASKNDHSSPVTQYF
.	15	.	TRBV7-2	TRBJ2-1	TGTGCCAGCAGCTTACAGGGCTCCACCTACAATGAGCAGTTCTTC	CASSLQGSTYNEQFF
few	14	.	TRBV2	TRBJ2-7	TGTGCCAGCAGTGAATCCCCTCAGCCCTACGAGCAGTACTTC	CASSESPQPYEQYF
.	14	TRBD1	TRBV28	TRBJ1-4	TGTGCCAGCAGCACAGGGGGCAGGAATGAAAAACTGTTTTTT	CASSTGGRNEKLFF
once	13	.	TRBV12-3/TRBV12-4	TRBJ1-5	TGTGCCAGCAGTTTAGGACCTAATCAGCCCCAGCATTTT	CASSLGPNQPQHF
.	13	.	TRBV27	TRBJ1-1	TGTGCCAGCAGCGGGCAAGCGGGCACTGAAGCTTTCTTT	CASSGQAGTEAFF
few	15	TRBD1	TRBV5-1	TRBJ2-5	TGCGCCAGCAGCTTAGTGGGGACAGGGCGAGAGACCCAGTACTTC	CASSLVGTGRETQYF
.	16	.	TRBV7-7	TRBJ2-3	TGTGCCAGCAGCCCAGGCCGGACTGTCGCCACAGATACGCAGTATTTT	CASSPGRTVATDTQYF
.	13	.	TRBV3-1/TRBV3-2	TRBJ2-5	TGTGCCAGCAGCCCAGGACCGCCGGGGGCCCAGTACTTC	CASSPGPPGAQYF
few	12	.	TRBV19	TRBJ2-7	TGTGCCAGTAGTATAGCGGGCTACGAGCAGTACTTC	CASSIAGYEQYF
.	16	TRBD2	TRBV5-6	TRBJ2-7	TGTGCCAGCAGCTTGGCTGGTAGCGGGGGGACCGACGAGCAGTACTTC	CASSLAGSGGTDEQYF
.	15	.	TRBV19	TRBJ1-2	TGTGCCAGTAGTATTAACTGGAGGGGTCAGGATGGCTACACCTTC	CASSINWRGQDGYTF
once	16	.	TRBV5-6	TRBJ2-5	TGTGCCAGCAGCTTGACGGCGTCCGGTCAACAAGAGACCCAGTACTTC	CASSLTASGQQETQYF
.	16	.	TRBV6-6	TRBJ1-1	TGTGCCAGCAGTCCCTTCGGAGGCCCCAGGAACACTGAAGCTTTCTTT	CASSPFGGPRNTEAFF
.	16	.	TRBV9	TRBJ2-5	TGTGCCAGCAGCCCAGGAGTGGGTAGCGGCTCGGGGACCCAGTACTTC	CASSPGVGSGSGTQYF
.	15	TRBD2	TRBV2	TRBJ2-1	TGTGCCAGCAGGGTCTCGGGACTAGTATCCAATGAGCAGTTCTTC	CASRVSGLVSNEQFF
.	17	.	TRBV28	TRBJ2-6	TGTGCCAGCAGTTTAGGGGGTCCCCTCTCTGGGGCCAACGTCCTGACTTTC	CASSLGGPLSGANVLTF
.	13	.	TRBV2	TRBJ1-1	TGTGCCAGCAGCGCAGGAGCCAACACTGAAGCTTTCTTT	CASSAGANTEAFF
.	12	.	TRBV15	TRBJ2-4	TGTGCCACCGGGTTAGCCAAAAACATTCAGTACTTC	CATGLAKNIQYF
.	14	.	TRBV7-2	TRBJ1-1	TGTGCCAGCAGCTTCGCAAGCAAGAACACTGAAGCTTTCTTT	CASSFASKNTEAFF
.	16	.	TRBV3-1/TRBV3-2	TRBJ2-3	TGTGCCAGCAGCCAAGAGACCGGGGTTTGGGGGGATACGCAGTATTTT	CASSQETGVWGDTQYF
.	13	.	TRBV18	TRBJ2-1	TGTGCCAGCTCGGCCGGAGCGGCCCAAGAGCAGTTCTTC	CASSAGAAQEQFF
few	14	.	TRBV5-6	TRBJ1-3	TGTGCCAGCAGCCTTGATGCTACTGGAAACACCATATATTTT	CASSLDATGNTIYF
.	16	.	TRBV14	TRBJ2-4	TGTGCCAGCAGCCAAGACTTAGGGGGAGCCAAAAACATTCAGTACTTC	CASSQDLGGAKNIQYF
.	14	.	TRBV28	TRBJ2-4	TGTGCCGTTACAGAGAGCCTAGCCAAAAACATTCAGTACTTC	CAVTESLAKNIQYF
.	12	.	TRBV2	TRBJ2-1	TGTGCCAGCAGTGCGGACCTCAATGAGCAGTTCTTC	CASSADLNEQFF
.	13	.	TRBV6-2/TRBV6-3	TRBJ2-2	TGTGCCAGCAGTTACACAGACACCGGGGAGCTGTTTTTT	CASSYTDTGELFF
.	13	.	TRBV6-1	TRBJ1-2	TGTGCCAGCAGTGAAACAGGGTTTTATGGCTACACCTTC	CASSETGFYGYTF
.	14	.	TRBV11-2	TRBJ1-1	TGTGCCAGCAGCTTGGCAGAGACCAGATATGAAGCTTTCTTT	CASSLAETRYEAFF
.	17	TRBD2	TRBV3-1/TRBV3-2	TRBJ2-3	TGTGCCAGCAGCCGCTGGGGTCTAGCGGGAGACACAGATACGCAGTATTTT	CASSRWGLAGDTDTQYF
.	15	TRBD1	TRBV5-4	TRBJ1-2	TGTGCCAGCAGTTGGGACAGGGGGCGTGTATATGGCTACACCTTC	CASSWDRGRVYGYTF
.	15	.	TRBV5-1	TRBJ2-5	TGCGCCAGCAGCTTGGTATCCGCGGGGCAAGAGACCCAGTACTTC	CASSLVSAGQETQYF
.	15	.	TRBV6-5	TRBJ1-6	TGTGCCAGCAATCCGTCCGCCGGGTATAATTCACCCCTCCACTTT	CASNPSAGYNSPLHF
.	13	.	TRBV5-6	TRBJ2-1	TGTGCCAGCAGCTCCGGGACACTTAATGAGCAGTTCTTC	CASSSGTLNEQFF
.	13	.	TRBV13	TRBJ1-4	TGTGCCAGCAGCTTAGGAAGGCGTGAAAAACTGTTTTTT	CASSLGRREKLFF
.	14	.	TRBV19	TRBJ2-7	TGTGCCAGTAGTCGAGGGGGGACAGCCTACGAGCAGTACTTC	CASSRGGTAYEQYF
.	15	.	TRBV7-2	TRBJ1-4	TGTGCCAGCAGCCCACAGATGGGGGGTCAGGAAAAACTGTTTTTT	CASSPQMGGQEKLFF
.	14	TRBD1	TRBV28	TRBJ1-3	TGTGCCAGCAGCACGGACAGGGCTGGAAACACCATATATTTT	CASSTDRAGNTIYF
.	12	.	TRBV19	TRBJ1-2	TGTGCCAGTAGTTGGCGGACCTATGGCTACACCTTC	CASSWRTYGYTF
.	14	.	TRBV11-2	TRBJ1-6	TGTGCCAGCAGCTTAGGGAGCAATAATTCACCCCTCCACTTT	CASSLGSNNSPLHF
.	15	.	TRBV7-8	TRBJ1-4	TGTGCCAGCAGCTTAGGGGGGGTATTTGATGAAAAACTGTTTTTT	CASSLGGVFDEKLFF
.	11	.	TRBV7-9	TRBJ2-5	TGTGCCAGCAGGTTAGAGGAGACCCAGTACTTC	CASRLEETQYF
few	16	TRBD2	TRBV6-4	TRBJ2-6	TGTGCCAGCAGTGAAAACGGGGGGTCTGGGGCCAACGTCCTGACTTTC	CASSENGGSGANVLTF
.	17	TRBD2	TRBV5-6	TRBJ2-3	TGTGCCAGCAGCTTGGGTATTTCTAGCGGGGGGGCAGATACGCAGTATTTT	CASSLGISSGGADTQYF
.	15	.	TRBV5-6	TRBJ1-4	TGTGCCAGCAGCCCATACTCCGGAGGTAATGAAAAACTGTTTTTT	CASSPYSGGNEKLFF
.	17	TRBD2	TRBV19	TRBJ2-3	TGTGCCAGTAGTATCCAAGGCGGGGGGGCAGGCACAGATACGCAGTATTTT	CASSIQGGGAGTDTQYF
few	14	.	TRBV9	TRBJ2-2	TGTGCCAGCAGCGTAGATTTAGGGTACGGGGAGCTGTTTTTT	CASSVDLGYGELFF
.	16	TRBD2	TRBV19	TRBJ2-1	TGTGCCAGTAGTGCCCCCGGGACTAGCGGTTACAATGAGCAGTTCTTC	CASSAPGTSGYNEQFF
.	15	.	TRBV11-2	TRBJ2-7	TGTGCCAGCAGCTTAGATCGACAGAGCTCCTACGAGCAGTACTTC	CASSLDRQSSYEQYF
.	15	TRBD2	TRBV5-1	TRBJ2-2	TGCGCCAGCACCGGACTAGCGGGGTCTTTTGGGGAGCTGTTTTTT	CASTGLAGSFGELFF
.	14	.	TRBV10-3	TRBJ1-5	TGTGCCATCAGTACACGGGGAGAGGGTCAGCCCCAGCATTTT	CAISTRGEGQPQHF
few	12	.	TRBV30	TRBJ1-6	TGTGCCTGGAGTTTCGACGGAGAGCCCCTCCACTTT	CAWSFDGEPLHF
few	14	.	TRBV23-1	TRBJ1-2	TGCGCCAGCAGTCGGGGGGGGGCTAACTATGGCTACACCTTC	CASSRGGANYGYTF